Presented here are 20 T cell receptor beta chains from one specimen sequenced in a study of shared T cell receptors in the human thymus. Some clones are missing from TCRdb's copy, which holds only in-frame ones; the method was immunoSEQ multiplex PCR. Of 630,000 or so clones in the sample, about 90% were seen once. This sample also belongs to another study, concerning human thymus T cells.

Sequenced sample: thymocytes. The receptors originated from a boy under two years old with a congenital heart defect.

CDR3 in amino acids: CASSPIAGAGSEQYF. In nucleotides, the CDR3 is TGTGCCAGCAGCCCAATAGCGGGTGCGGGCTCCGAGCAGTACTTC. This chain uses TRBV7-2 with TRBJ2-7, with 7 positions matching TRBD2. The ends lost 5 bases at V and 6 bases at J; junction bases unmatched: 13. CDR3 length equals 15 residues. Germline CDR1 is SGHTA and CDR2 is FQGNSA.

The V call is TRBV6-5, the J call TRBJ2-7, with a tentative D call TRBD1 (6 bases). CDR1 and CDR2 from the germline V gene are MNHEY and SVGAGI. The CDR3 has 14 residues. Trimming took off 6 bases at V and 2 bases at J, with 14 bases between the two ends. The CDR3 spells CASSPHDRTYEQYF. The CDR3 nucleotides are TGTGCCAGCAGCCCTCACGACAGGACCTACGAGCAGTACTTC.

A single count supports this clone. The V gene is TRBV14, the J gene TRBJ1-2, with TRBD1 matching 9 bases. This CDR3 has 20 residues. After removal of 0 bases from V and 3 bases from J, the junction contained 17 bases not matched to a gene. Germline loops: CDR1 SGHDN, CDR2 FVKESK. This CDR3 reads CASSQDQGPRTGDNHYGYTF. The DNA of the CDR3 is TGTGCCAGCAGCCAAGATCAAGGACCCAGGACAGGGGACAATCACTATGGCTACACCTTC.

The V and J genes are TRBV10-3 and TRBJ1-1; D remains unclear. The CDR3 is 13 amino acids. The germline V and J ends were trimmed by 3 bases and 3 bases, with 8 bases remaining between them. Germline V gene data show CDR1 as ENHRY and CDR2 as SYGVKD. CDR3 loop: CAISDWGDTEAFF. DNA for the CDR3: TGTGCCATCAGTGACTGGGGAGACACTGAAGCTTTCTTT.

The chain recombines TRBV30 with TRBJ1-5; maybe TRBD1 (5 bases). CDR3 length: 15 amino acids. In germline, CDR1 is GTSNPN, CDR2 SVGIG (reference sequence). Trimming shortened V by 3 bases and J by 0 bases, and 12 bases separated the two germline ends. The CDR3, as DNA: TGTGCCTGGAGGGGCCCGACAGCTAGCAATCAGCCCCAGCATTTT. It is translated as CAWRGPTASNQPQHF.

The chain is built from TRBV5-1 and TRBJ1-2; TRBD1 might be the D (5 bases). This CDR3 contains 18 residues. Trimming left V 1 base short and J 4 bases short, with 23 bases between. Germline CDR1 and CDR2: SGHRS and YFSETQ. Here the CDR3 DNA reads TGCGCCAGCAGCTTGAAGCGGGCAGGGCCCCAGATAATCTATGGCTACACCTTC. This gives the protein CASSLKRAGPQIIYGYTF.

The rearrangement uses TRBV6-5 and TRBJ2-5; TRBD2 is a possible D gene (6 bases). The CDR3 is made up of 15 amino acids. V lost 2 bases and J 4 bases, leaving 14 bases between the germline ends. Germline-derived CDR1 and CDR2 are MNHEY and SVGAGI. CDR3 sequence (DNA): TGTGCCAGCAGTTACGGTCAACCGGAGGGAGAGACCCAGTACTTC. Protein product: CASSYGQPEGETQYF.

J is TRBJ1-5 and V is TRBV4-1, with 8 bases lining up with TRBD1. Looked up from germline, CDR1 is MGHRA and CDR2 is YSYEKL. The junction had 8 bases not matched to a gene; V was cut back by 5 bases and J by 2 bases. The CDR3 covers 16 residues. The chain's CDR3 is CASSNTGGSGNQPQHF. CDR3 nucleotide sequence: TGCGCCAGCAGCAATACAGGGGGTTCAGGCAATCAGCCCCAGCATTTT.

V usage is TRBV14 and J usage is TRBJ1-3; D is unresolved. CDR3 length: 16 residues. Trimming left V 0 bases short and J 4 bases short, with 13 bases between. CDR1 is SGHDN, CDR2 FVKESK, per germline. The CDR3 DNA is TGTGCCAGCAGCCAAGATCCACACCGCATGGGAAACACCATATATTTT. Protein: CASSQDPHRMGNTIYF.

This chain joins TRBV7-9 and TRBJ1-2; unclear D gene. CDR3 length equals 13 residues. V lost 1 base and J 5 bases, leaving 8 bases between the germline ends. CDR1 SEHNR and CDR2 FQNEAQ come from the germline V gene (reference sequence). The CDR3 region is CASSLGRDYGYTF. The DNA of the CDR3 is TGTGCCAGCAGCTTAGGGCGGGATTATGGCTACACCTTC.

This clone was picked up a small number of times. The V and J genes are TRBV28 and TRBJ1-1; the D gene is possibly TRBD1 (6 bases). Germline CDR1 MDHEN, CDR2 SYDVKM. The CDR3 totals 16 residues. The V gene lost 2 bases and the J gene lost 0 bases, with 13 bases spanning the gap. CDR3 bases: TGTGCCAGCAGTTTACGGGGGGCTCGCTTGAACACTGAAGCTTTCTTT. Its protein product is CASSLRGARLNTEAFF.

This chain connects TRBV29-1 to TRBJ1-1; D may be TRBD1 (6 bases). V lost 0 bases, J lost 8 bases, and 16 bases lay in between. This CDR3 is built from 14 residues. CDR1 is SQVTM and CDR2 is ANQGSEA in the germline V gene. The CDR3 sequence is CSVEDRGTRKEAFF. CDR3 nucleotide sequence: TGCAGCGTTGAAGATAGAGGGACAAGGAAAGAAGCTTTCTTT.

This chain uses TRBV2 with TRBJ2-4; 7 bases align to TRBD1. This CDR3 region has 14 residues. J was trimmed by 5 bases and V by 6 bases; bases with no gene match: 7. Germline CDR1 and CDR2: SNHLY and FYNNEI. Here the CDR3 DNA reads TGTGCCAGCAGGGAACAGGGGCGGGAAAACATTCAGTACTTC. It encodes CASREQGRENIQYF.

This chain uses TRBV12-5 with TRBJ2-5; 11 nucleotides align to TRBD2. The J segment lost 4 bases and the V segment lost 2 bases, leaving 12 bases of the junction unmatched. This CDR3 contains 18 residues. The germline V gene encodes CDR1 LGHNT and CDR2 FRNRAP. CDR3 sequence (DNA): TGTGCTAGTGGTTTGCAACTGACTAGCGGGGCTAGCCGAGAGACCCAGTACTTC. It translates to CASGLQLTSGASRETQYF.

The chain is built from TRBV7-2 and TRBJ2-7; D is perhaps TRBD2 (5 bases). V dropped 3 bases and J dropped 6 bases, with 15 bases sitting between them. This CDR3 spans 14 amino acids. Germline V gene sequence: CDR1 SGHTA, CDR2 FQGNSA. The CDR3 reads CASSFGLDPAEQYF. The CDR3 DNA is TGTGCCAGCAGCTTCGGACTCGACCCTGCCGAGCAGTACTTC.

The chain joins TRBV28 to TRBJ2-7; 7 positions agree with TRBD2. In germline, CDR1 is MDHEN, CDR2 SYDVKM. V lost 4 bases and J lost 0; bases outside the gene matches: 9. The length of the CDR3 is 16 residues. The CDR3 DNA is TGTGCCAGCAGTTACCTATTTAGCGGGTACTCCTACGAGCAGTACTTC. Its protein is CASSYLFSGYSYEQYF.

The chain uses TRBV4-2 and TRBJ2-7; the match to TRBD2 covers 8 bases. V lost 4 bases to trimming and J lost 1 base; unmatched junction nucleotides: 6. Germline CDR1 LGHNA, CDR2 YNFKEQ. The CDR3 has 15 amino acids. CDR3: CASSLLAGRSYEQYF. CDR3 in DNA: TGTGCCAGCAGCCTTTTAGCGGGGAGGTCCTACGAGCAGTACTTC.

The chain couples TRBV7-2 to TRBJ2-7; perhaps TRBD1 as D (6 bases). This CDR3 has 15 amino acids. Germline V gene lookup returns CDR1 SGHTA and CDR2 FQGNSA. V lost 5 bases and J lost 2, with 16 bases in between. CDR3 bases: TGTGCCAGCAGCGATACCCCGCGACAGGCCTACGAGCAGTACTTC. This encodes CASSDTPRQAYEQYF.

The chain recombines TRBV30 with TRBJ2-2, with 9 bases identical to TRBD1. The CDR3 consists of 16 residues. V dropped 4 bases and J dropped 0; count of bases not matched to a gene: 6. Per germline, CDR1 GTSNPN and CDR2 SVGIG (reference sequence). The CDR3 region has the DNA TGTGCCTGGAACAGGGGGCACACTCCGAACACCGGGGAGCTGTTTTTT. Protein product: CAWNRGHTPNTGELFF. Looking up the rest from reference TRBV30 and TRBJ2-2 gives the full variable domain: SQTIHQWPATLVQPVGSPLSLECTVEGTSNPNLYWYRQAAGRGLQLLFYSVGIGQISSEVPQNLSASRPQDRQFILSSKKLLLSDSGFYLCAWNRGHTPNTGELFFGEGSRLTVL.

The CDR3 DNA follows: TGTGCCAGCAGTTCGACCGGGACCGGGAGCTCAACTAATGAAAAACTGTTTTTT. Translated, it gives CASSSTGTGSSTNEKLFF. The J gene is TRBJ1-4, the V gene TRBV7-2; D perhaps matches TRBD1 (5 bases). The CDR3 consists of 18 residues. Trimming took off 6 bases at V and 0 bases at J, with 20 bases between the two ends. Germline CDR1 SGHTA, CDR2 FQGNSA.